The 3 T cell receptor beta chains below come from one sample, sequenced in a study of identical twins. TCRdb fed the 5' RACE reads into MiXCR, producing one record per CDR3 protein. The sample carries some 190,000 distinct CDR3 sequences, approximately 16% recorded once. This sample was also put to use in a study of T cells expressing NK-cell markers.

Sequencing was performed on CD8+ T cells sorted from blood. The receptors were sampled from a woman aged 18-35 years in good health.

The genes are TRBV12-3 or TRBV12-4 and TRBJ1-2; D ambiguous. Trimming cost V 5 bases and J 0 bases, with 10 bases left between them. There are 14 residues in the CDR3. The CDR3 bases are TGTGCCAGCAGTGAAGTAGGGACTAACTATGGCTACACCTTC. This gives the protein CASSEVGTNYGYTF.

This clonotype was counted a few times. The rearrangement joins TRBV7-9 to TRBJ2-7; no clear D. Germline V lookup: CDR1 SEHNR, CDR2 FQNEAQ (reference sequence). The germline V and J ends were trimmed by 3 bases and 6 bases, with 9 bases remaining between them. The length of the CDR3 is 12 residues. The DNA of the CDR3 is TGTGCCAGCAGCTTTGATGGGCGCGAGCAGTACTTC. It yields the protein CASSFDGREQYF.

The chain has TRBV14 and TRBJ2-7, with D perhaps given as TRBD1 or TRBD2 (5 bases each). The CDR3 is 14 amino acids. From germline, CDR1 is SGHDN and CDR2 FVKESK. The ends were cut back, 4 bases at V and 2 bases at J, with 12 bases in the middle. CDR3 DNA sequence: TGTGCCAGCAGCCCCGGGACGCCACCCTACGAGCAGTACTTC. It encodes CASSPGTPPYEQYF.